This TCR beta chain was recorded in a study of T cell responses to AZD1222 COVID-19 vaccine. Study outcomes and limitations: There were mostly white British donors and more females than males, and clonal diversity was possibly underestimated.

V dropped 5 bases and J dropped 5 bases, with 18 bases sitting between them. CDR1 is SGHDN, CDR2 FVKESK, per germline. The CDR3 runs to 16 residues. In the case of this clone: Its antigen is still unknown.

Some clones are missing from TCRdb's copy, which holds only in-frame ones; the method was immunoSEQ multiplex PCR. The sample records 130,000 or so clones, about 90% being singletons. The sequence was obtained from an adult in good health. V and J are TRBV14 and TRBJ2-2; tentatively, D is TRBD1 or TRBD2 (5 bases each). The sequences come from peripheral blood, collected on day 0 of AZD1222 vaccination. DNA of the CDR3: TGTGCCAGCAGCTCCTCCGGGACCCGGAGAACCGGGGAGCTGTTTTTT. This sequence encodes CASSSSGTRRTGELFF.